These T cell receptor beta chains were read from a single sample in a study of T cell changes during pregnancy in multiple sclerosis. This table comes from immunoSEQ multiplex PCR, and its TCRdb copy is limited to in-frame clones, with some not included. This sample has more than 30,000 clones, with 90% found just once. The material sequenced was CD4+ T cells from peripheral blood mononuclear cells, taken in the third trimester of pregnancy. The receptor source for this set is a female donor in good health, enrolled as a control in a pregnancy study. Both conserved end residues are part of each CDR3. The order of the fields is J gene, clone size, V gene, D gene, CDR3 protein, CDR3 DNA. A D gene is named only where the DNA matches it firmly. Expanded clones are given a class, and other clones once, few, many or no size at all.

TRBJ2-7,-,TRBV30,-,CAWSPTPDRSNYEQYF,TGTGCCTGGAGTCCGACCCCCGACAGGTCCAACTACGAGCAGTACTTC
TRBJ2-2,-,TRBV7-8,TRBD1,CASSPDRDAGELFF,TGTGCCAGCAGCCCCGACAGGGACGCCGGGGAGCTGTTTTTT
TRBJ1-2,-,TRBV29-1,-,CSVEGGAQGYTF,TGCAGCGTTGAGGGGGGGGCGCAGGGCTACACCTTC
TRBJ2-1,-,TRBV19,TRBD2,CASSASSGGYNEQFF,TGTGCCAGTAGTGCGAGTAGCGGGGGCTACAATGAGCAGTTCTTC
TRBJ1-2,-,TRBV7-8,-,CASSLGGGERYTF,TGTGCCAGCAGCTTAGGAGGGGGGGAGCGCTACACCTTC
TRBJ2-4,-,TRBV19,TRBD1,CASSPSTGLIAKNIQYF,TGTGCCAGTAGTCCCTCGACAGGGCTAATAGCCAAAAACATTCAGTACTTC
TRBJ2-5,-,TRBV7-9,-,CASSRSQGLGETQYF,TGTGCCAGCAGTCGGTCACAGGGTCTAGGAGAGACCCAGTACTTC
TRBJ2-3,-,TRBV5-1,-,CASSLVGGGTDTQYF,TGCGCCAGCAGCTTGGTCGGCGGGGGCACAGATACGCAGTATTTT
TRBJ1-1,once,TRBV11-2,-,CASSLDGPRRTEAFF,TGTGCCAGCAGCTTAGATGGCCCCCGGCGGACTGAAGCTTTCTTT
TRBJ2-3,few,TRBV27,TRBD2,CASSLAGGSLDTQYF,TGTGCCAGCAGTTTAGCGGGGGGCAGTCTGGATACGCAGTATTTT
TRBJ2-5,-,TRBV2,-,CASSEFGQQETQYF,TGTGCCAGCAGTGAATTTGGGCAGCAAGAGACCCAGTACTTC
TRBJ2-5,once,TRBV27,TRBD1,CASGRQGAETQYF,TGTGCCAGCGGAAGGCAGGGGGCAGAGACCCAGTACTTC
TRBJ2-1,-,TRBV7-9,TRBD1,CASSVRDRGNNEQFF,TGTGCCAGCAGCGTCCGGGACAGGGGGAACAATGAGCAGTTCTTC
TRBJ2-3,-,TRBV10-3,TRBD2,CAIGTSGEGLDTQYF,TGTGCCATTGGGACTAGCGGGGAGGGTTTAGATACGCAGTATTTT
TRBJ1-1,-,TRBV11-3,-,CASSPLWAMNTEAFF,TGTGCCAGCAGCCCCCTTTGGGCCATGAACACTGAAGCTTTCTTT
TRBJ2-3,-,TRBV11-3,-,CASSLQGTDTQYF,TGTGCCAGCAGCTTACAGGGAACAGATACGCAGTATTTT
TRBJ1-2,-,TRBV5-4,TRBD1,CASSLVGQGEYGYTF,TGTGCCAGCAGCTTAGTGGGACAGGGGGAGTATGGCTACACCTTC
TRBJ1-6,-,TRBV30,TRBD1,CAWSGGQGNSPLHF,TGTGCCTGGAGTGGTGGACAGGGGAATTCACCCCTCCACTTT
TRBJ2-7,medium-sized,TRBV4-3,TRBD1,CASSQLTGGGQGEQYF,TGCGCCAGCAGCCAACTGACAGGGGGCGGGCAAGGCGAGCAGTACTTC
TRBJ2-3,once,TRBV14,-,CASSQVPADTQYF,TGTGCCAGCAGCCAAGTCCCCGCAGATACGCAGTATTTT
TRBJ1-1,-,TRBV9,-,CASSPDPGQGGTEAFF,TGTGCCAGCAGCCCCGATCCGGGACAAGGGGGCACTGAAGCTTTCTTT
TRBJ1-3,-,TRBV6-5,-,CASRRGGATGNTIYF,TGTGCCAGCAGACGAGGGGGGGCCACTGGAAACACCATATATTTT
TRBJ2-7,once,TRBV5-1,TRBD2,CASSWPWTSGRDSYEQYF,TGCGCCAGCAGCTGGCCTTGGACTAGCGGGAGGGACTCCTACGAGCAGTACTTC
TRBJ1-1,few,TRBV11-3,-,CASSLDGGLNTEAFF,TGTGCCAGCAGCTTAGATGGGGGGTTGAACACTGAAGCTTTCTTT
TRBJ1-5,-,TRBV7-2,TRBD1,CASSLAARTGGNQPQHF,TGTGCCAGCAGCTTAGCTGCGAGGACAGGGGGCAATCAGCCCCAGCATTTT
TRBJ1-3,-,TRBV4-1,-,CASSQDPTVNSGNTIYF,TGCGCCAGCAGCCAAGATCCCACGGTCAACTCTGGAAACACCATATATTTT
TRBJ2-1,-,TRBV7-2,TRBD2,CASSLAGGPNNEQFF,TGTGCCAGCAGCTTAGCGGGAGGGCCTAACAATGAGCAGTTCTTC
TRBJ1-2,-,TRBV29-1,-,CSVDEGLGGYTF,TGCAGCGTTGATGAGGGATTGGGCGGCTACACCTTC
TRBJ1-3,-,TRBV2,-,CASRDSGNTIYF,TGTGCCAGCAGGGACAGTGGAAACACCATATATTTT
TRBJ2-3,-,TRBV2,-,CASRIRGSSTDTQYF,TGTGCCAGCAGGATAAGGGGGTCTAGCACAGATACGCAGTATTTT
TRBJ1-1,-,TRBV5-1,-,CASSWPGGNTEAFF,TGCGCCAGCAGCTGGCCCGGGGGTAACACTGAAGCTTTCTTT
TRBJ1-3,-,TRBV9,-,CASSVGPGGNTIYF,TGTGCCAGCAGCGTAGGACCCGGGGGAAACACCATATATTTT
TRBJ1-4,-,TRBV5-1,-,CASSLAGQGAAKLFF,TGCGCCAGCAGCTTGGCCGGGCAGGGTGCGGCAAAACTGTTTTTT
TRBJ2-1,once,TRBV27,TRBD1,CASTMTGGLGNNEQFF,TGTGCCAGCACCATGACAGGGGGGCTAGGAAACAATGAGCAGTTCTTC
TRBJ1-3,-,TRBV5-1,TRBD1,CASSLEGDRAGNTIYF,TGCGCCAGCAGCTTGGAGGGGGACAGGGCCGGAAACACCATATATTTT
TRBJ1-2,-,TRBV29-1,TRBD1,CSVEQGAGYTF,TGCAGCGTTGAACAGGGGGCTGGCTACACCTTC
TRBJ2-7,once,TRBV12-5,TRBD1,CASGYWDRPYEQYF,TGTGCTAGTGGTTATTGGGACAGGCCCTACGAGCAGTACTTC
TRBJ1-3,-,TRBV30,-,CAWSLKGETGNTIYF,TGTGCCTGGAGTTTAAAGGGGGAGACTGGAAACACCATATATTTT
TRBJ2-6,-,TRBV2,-,CASSLDTRSGANVLTF,TGTGCCAGCAGTTTGGACACTCGCTCTGGGGCCAACGTCCTGACTTTC
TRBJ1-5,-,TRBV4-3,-,CASSQDYSNQPQHF,TGCGCCAGCAGCCAAGACTATAGCAATCAGCCCCAGCATTTT
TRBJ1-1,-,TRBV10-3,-,CAISESQVKNTEAFF,TGTGCCATCAGTGAGTCGCAGGTAAAGAACACTGAAGCTTTCTTT
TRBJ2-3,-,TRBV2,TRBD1,CASSKDRGDTDTQYF,TGTGCCAGCAGTAAGGACAGGGGGGACACAGATACGCAGTATTTT